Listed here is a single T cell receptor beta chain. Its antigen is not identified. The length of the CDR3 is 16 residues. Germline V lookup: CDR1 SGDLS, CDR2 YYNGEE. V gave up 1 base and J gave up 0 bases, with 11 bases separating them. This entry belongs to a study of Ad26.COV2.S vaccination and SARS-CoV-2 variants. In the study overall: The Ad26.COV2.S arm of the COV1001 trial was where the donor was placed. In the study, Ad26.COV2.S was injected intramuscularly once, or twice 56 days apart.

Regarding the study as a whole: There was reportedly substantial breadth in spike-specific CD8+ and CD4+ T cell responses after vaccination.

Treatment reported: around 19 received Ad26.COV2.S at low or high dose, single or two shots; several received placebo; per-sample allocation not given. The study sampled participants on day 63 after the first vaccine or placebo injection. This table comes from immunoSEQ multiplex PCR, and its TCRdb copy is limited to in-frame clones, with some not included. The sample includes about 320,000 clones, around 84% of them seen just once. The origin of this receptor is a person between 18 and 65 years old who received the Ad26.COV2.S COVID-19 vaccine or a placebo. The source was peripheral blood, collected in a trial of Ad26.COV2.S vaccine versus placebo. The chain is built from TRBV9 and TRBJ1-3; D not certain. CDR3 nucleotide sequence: TGTGCCAGCAGCGTAACTTTGGGATCCTCTGGAAACACCATATATTTT. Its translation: CASSVTLGSSGNTIYF.